The 22 T cell receptor beta chains below were found in one sample sequenced in a study of early T cells in non-severe SARS-CoV-2 infection. Each CDR3 protein is one row after TCRdb ran MiXCR on the 5' RACE reads. The sample lists approximately 37,000 distinct CDR3 sequences; 4.5% to 5% were seen once. Input material: whole blood. Receptors were obtained from an adult who was a healthcare worker with PCR-confirmed SARS-CoV-2 infection or an uninfected control (not recorded which).

This clonotype was picked up a small number of times. The chain recombines TRBV20-1 with TRBJ2-3; 7 positions agree with TRBD1. After removal of 3 bases from V and 7 bases from J, the junction contained 7 bases not matched to a gene. The CDR3 totals 13 residues. Germline V gene lookup returns CDR1 DFQATT and CDR2 SNEGSKA (reference sequence). CDR3 amino acids: CSASTGDRNTQYF. The CDR3 bases are TGCAGTGCTAGCACAGGGGATCGGAATACGCAGTATTTT.

CDR3 sequence reads: CASSLGGATDTQYF. CDR3 nucleotide sequence: TGTGCCAGCAGCTTAGGCGGGGCCACAGATACGCAGTATTTT. This chain connects TRBV7-2 to TRBJ2-3, with D possibly TRBD2 on 6 matching bases. CDR1 SGHTA and CDR2 FQGNSA come from the germline V gene. Trimming removed 1 base at V and 2 bases at J, with 7 bases between. The CDR3 length is 14 residues.

This clonotype came up many times. This sequence joins TRBV29-1 and TRBJ2-7; TRBD2 is a possible D gene (7 bases). V dropped 8 bases and J dropped 3 bases, with 20 bases sitting between them. This CDR3 has 14 residues. Germline CDR1 is SQVTM and CDR2 is ANQGSEA. CDR3 nucleotide sequence: TGCAGCCCGCCGGTGGGAGGGGGTATCTACGAGCAGTACTTC. It codes for CSPPVGGGIYEQYF.

This clonotype was picked up many times. CDR3 region: CASSPRTGAEAFF. CDR3 in DNA: TGTGCCAGCAGCCCGCGGACAGGCGCTGAAGCTTTCTTT. The rearrangement uses TRBV7-2 and TRBJ1-1; 7 nucleotides match TRBD1. The germline gives CDR1 SGHTA, CDR2 FQGNSA. The CDR3 consists of 13 residues. Trimming took 5 bases from V and 6 from J; bases not matched to a gene: 6.

This chain joins TRBV12-3 or TRBV12-4 and TRBJ1-5; D possibly corresponds to TRBD1 (5 bases). The CDR3 is 14 amino acids. V lost 2 bases and J 4 bases, leaving 9 bases between the germline ends. The CDR3 DNA sequence: TGTGCCAGCAGTTTAACTGACAGAAATCAGCCCCAGCATTTT. Residues: CASSLTDRNQPQHF.

The chain is built from TRBV6-6 and TRBJ2-7; possibly TRBD1 or TRBD2 for D (5 bases each). The CDR3 contains 15 residues. The V gene's germline CDR1 is MNHNY and CDR2 SVGAGI (reference sequence). With 6 bases removed from V and 1 base from J, the gap between germline ends came to 16 bases. The CDR3 is CASSMNGAQSYEQYF. CDR3 nucleotide sequence: TGTGCCAGCAGCATGAACGGGGCCCAATCCTACGAGCAGTACTTC.

This clonotype was seen only a few times. V and J are TRBV18 and TRBJ2-5; the D gene could be TRBD1 or TRBD2 (5 bases each). Trimming shortened V by 4 bases and J by 5 bases, and 8 bases separated the two germline ends. From germline, CDR1 is KGHSH and CDR2 LQKENI. CDR3 size: 12 residues. The CDR3 DNA reads TGTGCCAGCTCACGGGACGGGGAGACCCAGTACTTC. Amino acids: CASSRDGETQYF.

This clonotype occurred a few times. The chain employs TRBV7-2 and TRBJ1-1, with D possibly being TRBD1 (5 bases). V was cut by 3 bases and J by 3 bases, with 11 bases left in between. This CDR3 is built from 14 residues. The germline gives CDR1 SGHTA, CDR2 FQGNSA. The CDR3 nucleotides read TGTGCCAGCAGCTTTCGACGGGGGGACACTGAAGCTTTCTTT. Protein: CASSFRRGDTEAFF.

Many counts were recorded for this clonotype. The chain uses TRBV20-1 and TRBJ1-3, with D unclear. V shed 5 bases and J shed 0 bases, with 14 bases lying between them. In germline, CDR1 is DFQATT, CDR2 SNEGSKA (reference sequence). The CDR3 sequence is 15 residues long. As DNA, the CDR3 is TGCAGTGCTGAGGACGGCTCCCTCTCTGGAAACACCATATATTTT. Its protein is CSAEDGSLSGNTIYF.

The chain uses TRBV2 and TRBJ2-7; maybe TRBD1 (5 bases). Germline loops: CDR1 SNHLY, CDR2 FYNNEI. This CDR3 contains 13 residues. V was clipped by 6 bases and J by 4 bases, with 13 bases between them. CDR3 sequence: CASRARQTYEQYF. For the CDR3, the DNA is TGTGCCAGCAGAGCCAGACAGACGTACGAGCAGTACTTC. Based on the CDR3 plus reference TRBV2 and TRBJ2-7, the full variable domain is EPEVTQTPSHQVTQMGQEVILRCVPISNHLYFYWYRQILGQKVEFLVSFYNNEISEKSEIFDDQFSVERPDGSNFTLKIRSTKLEDSAMYFCASRARQTYEQYFGPGTRLTVT.

This clonotype was picked up a small number of times. The chain uses TRBV5-1 and TRBJ1-3; 9 bases are a match to TRBD1. The germline gives CDR1 SGHRS, CDR2 YFSETQ. Trimming took 4 bases from V and 3 from J; bases not matched to a gene: 2. The CDR3 totals 14 residues. The CDR3 is CASSRTGDGNTIYF. The DNA of the CDR3 is TGCGCCAGCAGCCGGACAGGGGATGGAAACACCATATATTTT.

This clonotype has a count of ten or more. The chain joins TRBV2 to TRBJ2-1, with a possible D match to TRBD2 (8 bases). The length of the CDR3 is 14 residues. V lost 8 bases and J 4 bases, leaving 15 bases between the germline ends. Looked up from germline, CDR1 is SNHLY and CDR2 is FYNNEI. The CDR3 region is CASLAGQQYNEQFF. The DNA for the CDR3 is TGTGCCAGCTTAGCGGGACAGCAATACAATGAGCAGTTCTTC.

J is TRBJ1-1 and V is TRBV29-1; the D is unclear. The V gene lost 4 bases and the J gene lost 0 bases, with 9 bases spanning the gap. CDR3 size: 13 residues. CDR1 and CDR2 (germline): SQVTM, ANQGSEA. The CDR3 bases are TGCAGCGTTGCCAGGAACATGAACACTGAAGCTTTCTTT. Its translation is CSVARNMNTEAFF.

This clonotype occurred many times. V usage is TRBV7-9 and J usage is TRBJ1-6; 9 nucleotides agree with TRBD1. The germline CDR1 and CDR2 sequences are SEHNR and FQNEAQ (reference sequence). The V segment lost 5 bases and the J segment 10 bases; nucleotides outside the gene matches: 9. The CDR3 totals 15 residues. The CDR3 DNA sequence: TGTGCCAGCAGCATCGAGACAGGGGGAGTGTCACCCCTCCACTTT. It is translated as CASSIETGGVSPLHF. Together with reference TRBV7-9 and TRBJ1-6, the CDR3 gives the full variable domain: DTGVSQNPRHKITKRGQNVTFRCDPISEHNRLYWYRQTLGQGPEFLTYFQNEAQLEKSRLLSDRFSAERPKGSFSTLEIQRTEQGDSAMYLCASSIETGGVSPLHFGNGTRLTVT.

This sequence joins TRBV28 and TRBJ2-5; D may be TRBD1 (5 bases). The germline V and J ends were trimmed by 3 bases and 2 bases, with 10 bases remaining between them. The CDR3 covers 14 residues. In germline, CDR1 is MDHEN, CDR2 SYDVKM. The CDR3 reads CASSFLDTQETQYF. In nucleotides, the CDR3 is TGTGCCAGCAGTTTCTTGGACACTCAAGAGACCCAGTACTTC.

V gene TRBV7-9 combines with J gene TRBJ2-7; D is perhaps TRBD1 (5 bases). With 5 bases removed from V and 4 bases from J, the gap between germline ends came to 12 bases. CDR1 and CDR2 from the germline V gene are SEHNR and FQNEAQ (reference sequence). The CDR3 extends over 13 amino acids. CDR3 in DNA: TGTGCCAGCAGCCCGCCCGCAGGGTACGAGCAGTACTTC. Its translation: CASSPPAGYEQYF.

The sample holds many counts of this clonotype. CDR3 in DNA: TGTGCCAGCGCCCCCCTAGCGGGAGCCACAGATACGCAGTATTTT. Translated: CASAPLAGATDTQYF. The rearrangement joins TRBV6-1 to TRBJ2-3; 10 positions agree with TRBD2. J gave up 2 bases and V 8 bases, and 7 bases lay outside the gene matches. The V gene's germline CDR1 is MNHNS and CDR2 SASEGT. The CDR3 sequence is 15 residues long.

V and J are TRBV12-3 or TRBV12-4 and TRBJ1-5; TRBD1 matches 7 bases. The J segment lost 7 bases and the V segment lost 8 bases, leaving 11 bases of the junction unmatched. The CDR3 loop spans 14 amino acids. The CDR3 sequence: CASQTGTVGQPQHF. Written as DNA, the CDR3 is TGTGCCAGCCAGACAGGGACGGTTGGGCAGCCCCAGCATTTT.

This clonotype was seen a few times. The V and J genes are TRBV7-6 and TRBJ1-2; 7 bases are a match to TRBD1. The germline CDR1 and CDR2 sequences are SGHVS and FNYEAQ. The CDR3 spans 13 residues. V lost 4 bases to trimming and J lost 8 bases; unmatched junction nucleotides: 7. CDR3 residues: CASSSRQGEGYTF. Here the CDR3 DNA reads TGTGCCAGCAGCTCCCGACAGGGCGAGGGCTACACCTTC.

This clonotype was seen many times. The chain uses TRBV12-3 or TRBV12-4 and TRBJ2-2, with D unresolved. The CDR3 extends over 12 amino acids. V gave up 5 bases and J gave up 2 bases, with 3 bases separating them. The CDR3 spells CASSANTGELFF. In DNA form, the CDR3 reads TGTGCCAGCAGTGCAAACACCGGGGAGCTGTTTTTT.

This clonotype has ten or more counts. The V and J genes are TRBV12-3 or TRBV12-4 and TRBJ1-1; D is uncertain. V was shortened by 5 bases and J by 0 bases, with 7 bases between the two germline ends. CDR3 size: 13 residues. The CDR3 DNA reads as TGTGCCAGCAGTCGGAACATGAACACTGAAGCTTTCTTT. This translates into CASSRNMNTEAFF.

A few counts support this clonotype. V usage is TRBV3-2 and J usage is TRBJ1-1. TRBV3-2 is marked as a pseudogene. The CDR3 runs 12 residues. In nucleotides, the CDR3 is TGTGCCAGCAGCCTCGCGAGGTCCGGAGCTTTCTTT. Translated: CASSLARSGAFF.